This TCR beta chain was retrieved from a study of OX40 agonist ivuxolimab in advanced cancers. Study summary: Recorded diagnoses for dose-escalation patients were hepatocellular carcinoma, melanoma, renal cell or head and neck cancer. Notes on the study in general: CD4+ and CD8+ blood T cells expanded clonally by week 6 at 0.1 to 3.0 mg/kg. Patients with a partial response at 0.1-3.0 mg/kg had among the lowest clonal expansion.

TCRdb keeps only in-frame clones here, not all; method: immunoSEQ multiplex PCR. The sample contains approximately 100,000 clones, 85% to 90% of which appear only once. Germline V lookup: CDR1 KGHSH, CDR2 LQKENI. The CDR3 contains 14 residues. Germline trimming cut 3 bases from V and 2 bases from J; bases unmatched to any gene: 4. Points on this clone: Its cognate antigen is unknown.

This sequence was found in an adult with an advanced solid tumor such as melanoma, head and neck, liver or kidney cancer. Sample: CD4+ or CD8+ T cells sorted from blood, taken in a trial of the OX40 agonist ivuxolimab. This chain joins TRBV18 and TRBJ2-7; 7 bases are a match to TRBD1. The CDR3 DNA reads TGTGCCAGCTCACCCAGACAGGGAACCTACGAGCAGTACTTC. It codes for CASSPRQGTYEQYF.